This T cell receptor beta chain was captured in a study of spatial heterogeneity in lung cancer. Time point in this sample: blood at routine non-recurrence follow-up after resection. The germline V gene encodes CDR1 LGHNA and CDR2 YNFKEQ. The germline V and J ends were trimmed by 1 base and 4 bases, with 10 bases remaining between them. CDR3 length: 15 amino acids. MiXCR, applied by TCRdb to the 5' RACE reads, yields one record per CDR3 protein. The table records 60,000 to 85,000 distinct CDR3 sequences, nearly 9% of them present only once. This TCR was recovered from a female donor with early-stage non-small cell lung cancer. Sample: PBMCs, taken at follow-up. The gene calls are TRBV4-2 and TRBJ1-4, with unresolved D. The CDR3 region has the DNA TGTGCCAGCAGCCAAGGGAAGGCCAGTAATGAAAAACTGTTTTTT. It encodes CASSQGKASNEKLFF.